Sequencing of this TCR beta chain was carried out in a study of cytomegalovirus exposure and HLA in healthy donors (dated by TCRdb to 2016 to 2017). General notes on the study: An earlier analysis of some 500 of the donors reported roughly 300 Gb of sequence data and about 100 million unique TCR beta sequences from 190 million or so T cells. Donor age, sex, ethnicity and CMV serostatus were collected together with the repertoire data. Class I and class II HLA loci were covered by the typing at four-digit resolution. The study combined high-throughput TCR immunosequencing, statistical association of individual TCRs with disease status, and machine learning to predict cytomegalovirus infection status. Of the roughly 420 genotyped donors, roughly 80% were placed in the genetic ancestry cluster associated with self-reported Caucasian donors. An earlier analysis of some 500 of the donors applied high-throughput TCR beta sequencing to assess whether each TCR beta V gene segment acted as functional or pseudogenic. A later genetic analysis used genome-wide SNP genotypes for about three fifths of the roughly 700 donors, treating that subset as a discovery cohort. Roughly five DR-DQ haplotypes were handled as single units for association and clustering because linkage in the cohort was strong. Across under 500 genotyped donors of the cohort, an average of approximately 200,000 unique TCR beta nucleotide sequences per donor were sequenced, and roughly a sixth of those sequences were non-productive. Typing coverage varied by locus: 629-630 donors for A, B, C, DRB1 and DQB1; under 550 for DQA1; 606 for DPA1; approximately 490 for DPB1. A separate validation cohort of over a hundred different subjects was used in addition to the approximately 670-subject first cohort. Approximately 300 gigabases of sequencing data and approximately 91 million unique TCR sequences made up an early release that covered 500 to 650 HLA-typed donors. Every discovery cohort repertoire had been produced on one sequencing platform. The study used immunosequencing to profile the T cell repertoires of more than 650 subjects and linked those repertoires to cytomegalovirus serostatus. The study aimed to test whether signatures of past pathogen exposure could be identified by cataloging public T cell receptors. The later analysis used no new phenotypic data to find candidate immune exposures, relying instead on TCR beta sequences and their occurrence across donors. A later analysis re-examined previously published TCR beta repertoires from about 700 donors and added high-resolution HLA genotyping to investigate patterns of TCR occurrence.

Library creation used the immunoSEQ multiplex PCR assay. The multiplex PCR relied on a mix of 60 forward primers for TCR Vbeta segments and 13 reverse primers for TCR Jbeta segments. The CDR3 region of rearranged TCR beta genes was amplified from genomic DNA by a multiplex PCR assay. Amplified TCR beta libraries were sequenced as 87-base-pair reads on the Illumina HiSeq System. The authors' pipeline ran thus. A later analysis counted approximately 84 million unique TCR beta chains across the 650 to 700 repertoires, and roughly 10 million of these chains were shared by at least two donors. Raw reads were error-corrected and collapsed into unique sequences with a nearest-neighbor algorithm that merged closely related sequences to remove PCR and sequencing errors. V, D and J gene segments were assigned by aligning CDR3 sequences to IMGT reference sequences. For a sequence to be retained, at least a six-nucleotide match to both a V gene segment and a J gene segment was required. Rearrangements were classified as productive when the CDR3 lacked stop codons and remained in frame with V and J, and all other rearrangements were classified as non-productive. CDR3 was defined by IMGT convention, running from the second conserved V-encoded cysteine to the conserved J-encoded phenylalanine. Sequences without an unambiguous match to a single V gene segment were excluded from the earlier analysis of over 500 of the donors. An earlier analysis of under 750 of the donors called V segments functional above 56.7% productive rearrangements and segregating when the between-donor standard deviation exceeded 5%. To diagnose cytomegalovirus status from the catalog of TCR beta chain sequences, a statistical classification framework was built. V and J gene assignment, in a later analysis, came from comparing TCR nucleotide sequences with IMGT/GENE-DB human TR gene sequences. In a later analysis, CDR3 sequences and most-parsimonious VDJ recombination scenarios were assigned using the TCRdist pipeline. In a later analysis, each TCR beta chain was defined by its CDR3 amino acid sequence together with its V-gene family, and reads without a unique V-gene family were excluded. As a way to deal with suspected cross-contamination and a sequencing artifact, a later analysis dropped over 550 nucleotide sequences that were highly shared and had low generation probability. For each public chain, a later analysis derived a clonal expansion index from normalized ranks of inferred template counts within each repertoire. In a later analysis, generation probabilities were computed using a VDJ recombination model fitted to out-of-frame rearrangements, and the results were checked against IGoR. A later analysis scored TCR-TCR, TCR-HLA and TCR-CMV co-occurrence with hypergeometric tests, applying a repertoire-size bias correction to TCR pairs. False discovery rates were estimated in a later analysis by permuting HLA or CMV assignments 20 times. In a later analysis, co-occurring TCRs were grouped with DBSCAN, and TCRdist sequence similarity was added when clustering was performed within HLA-allele-positive subsets. Repertoires with fewer than 30,000 or more than 120,000 public chains were left out of co-occurrence clustering, as were about 5 repertoires with anomalous nucleotide sharing. The clones in this table, taken by TCRdb from immuneACCESS, are in-frame only. Not every clone is retained; where verified, under half of the shortfall comes from an unresolved V gene, and the cause of the rest is unknown. That table gives V, J and clone size, and the DNA gave D and trimming. This sample lists more than 150,000 clones; over 75% were detected once. Around 0.21% of the sample comes from the top ten.

Regarding this clone: Its specific antigen is unknown. No base quality information exists; no much larger clone differs at one position.

The cohort was made up of 500 to 800 healthy bone marrow donors. Cohort members were all nominally healthy when sampled, although unrecorded immune exposures were likely present. The donor tested CMV seronegative, placing the donor among the approximately 400 seronegative members of the cohort. A peripheral blood sample was provided by each donor, and peripheral blood mononuclear cells were used for TCR beta sequencing. The Qiagen DNeasy Blood Extraction Kit was used to extract genomic DNA from the blood cell samples. From V the trimming removes 0 bases and from J it removes 6 bases, while the gene matches leave 7 bases of the junction unaccounted for. The CDR3 sequence holds 17 residues, the cysteine and phenylalanine included. Just the 51-base CDR3 DNA is kept, in frame starting at base 1. The germline V gene sets CDR1 to SGHDN and CDR2 to FVKESK. Overall results and qualifications from the work: In vitro tests confirmed that three of the cytomegalovirus-associated TCR beta chains recognize cytomegalovirus antigens. A cluster of highly shared sequence variants was judged likely to be a technical artifact of the sequencing pipeline. Because counts were too low, approximately 18 rarely observed V segments, including chromosome 9 orphons, were excluded from the earlier analysis of 587 of the donors. CMV serostatus was the only immune exposure information available for the cohort. According to a later analysis, TCR association rates differed among HLA loci, with DRB1 alleles showing the most associated TCRs and HLA-C alleles showing the fewest. A further reported finding was that TCR beta sequences accurately predicted the HLA-A and HLA-B alleles for most subjects in the first cohort. A later analysis associated about 17,000 TCR beta sequences with specific HLA alleles at a false discovery rate of 0.05. According to the authors, the approach could potentially be generalized to other disease states and immunological phenotypes. In a later analysis, most CMV-associated TCR beta chains were found to appear HLA-restricted, with HLA associations seemingly driven largely by CMV exposure. Sequencing depth was assumed to be roughly uniform across donors in the presence/absence analyses, though that assumption may not hold. The cohort was sequenced for TCR beta chains only, and without alpha or paired-chain data the features that could be detected were limited. An earlier analysis of approximately 540 of the donors showed that most TCR beta V segments appeared in productive rearrangements either about 90% or about 30% of the time, which broadly matched IMGT annotations. The study gave a list of over 150 TCR beta chains associated with cytomegalovirus. Because some donors lacked HLA typing at each locus, the association tests relied only on the typed subset. A later analysis reported that several top co-occurrence clusters appeared linked to parvovirus B19, influenza, CMV and Epstein-Barr virus. Assigning TCR associations to individual alleles was difficult when HLA alleles, especially DR and DQ, strongly co-occurred. In a later genetic analysis, fewer N-insertions in productive TCRs were reported among donors in an Asian-associated ancestry cluster than the approximately 670-donor mean. V-gene and J-gene trimming of TCR beta chains was associated with a missense DCLRE1C variant in a later genetic analysis, and the association was replicated in an independent cohort. Some IMGT-functional V segments, including TRBV6-2 and TRBV6-3, could not be distinguished by the 87-base-pair reads and were therefore excluded. In a later analysis, HLA-associated TCR beta chains were found to be more clonally expanded and to have lower generation probabilities than equally common non-associated chains. Across donors, most TCR sequences were observed very rarely, whereas some public TCRs were present in many individuals. Correlated functional status among segregating V segments might be attributable to linkage disequilibrium, but an unknown experimental factor could not be ruled out. Cytomegalovirus status was reported to be diagnosed by the classifier with high specificity and sensitivity in both the original and validation cohorts.

This sequence originates from a girl under three years old in good health and CMV-seronegative. This chain is built from TRBV14 and TRBJ1-4; 10 bases in between match TRBD1. Specimen: PBMCs. The DNA sequence is TGTGCCAGCAGCCAAGACTCAGGCGGGACAGGGGATGAAAAACTGTTTTTT. Its translation is CASSQDSGGTGDEKLFF.